The 25 T cell receptor beta chains below were found in one sample sequenced in a study of human T cells and chemical hapten exposure. Each CDR3 protein gets one entry after TCRdb re-called the RACE reads with MiXCR. The sample yields 95,000 to 100,000 distinct CDR3 sequences, roughly 10% seen once. Stated time point: pre-sensitization, week 0. Regarding treatment: therapeutic diphenylcyclopropenone sensitization with weekly scalp DPC. Source: whole blood, taken in connection with sensitization to the hapten diphenylcyclopropenone (DPC). The receptors originated from a woman aged 55-69 years with alopecia areata. Some clones in this sample may be carry-over from other donors' samples.

The gene calls are TRBV7-9 and TRBJ1-1; D is uncertain. The CDR3 has 13 residues. Germline V CDR1 and CDR2: SEHNR, FQNEAQ (reference sequence). Trimming left V 4 bases short and J 4 bases short, with 10 bases between. CDR3 nucleotides: TGTGCCAGCAGCTCTCAACGCGGCACTGAAGCTTTCTTT. This sequence encodes CASSSQRGTEAFF.

This clonotype showed up just a few times. The chain recombines TRBV2 with TRBJ1-1; D is undetermined. This CDR3 has 15 residues. Trimming cost V 3 bases and J 5 bases, with 16 bases left between them. Germline loops: CDR1 SNHLY, CDR2 FYNNEI. CDR3 loop: CASSELSAYSTEAFF. CDR3 in DNA: TGTGCCAGCAGTGAGTTGAGTGCCTACTCAACTGAAGCTTTCTTT.

This clonotype was counted many times. J is TRBJ1-6 and V is TRBV27; no firm D call. This CDR3 comprises 13 residues. CDR1 and CDR2 from the germline V gene are MNHEY and SMNVEV (reference sequence). The germline V and J ends were trimmed by 8 bases and 3 bases, with 8 bases remaining between them. CDR3 bases: TGTGCCAGCGGACGTCTCTATAATTCACCCCTCCACTTT. Translated: CASGRLYNSPLHF.

As to this clonotype: A read error may explain this, as a much larger clone is one base away. J is TRBJ2-5 and V is TRBV7-6; no firm D call. The length of the CDR3 is 14 residues. V lost 2 bases to trimming and J lost 6 bases, with 13 bases between them. Germline-derived CDR1 and CDR2 are SGHVS and FNYEAQ. CDR3 in DNA: TGTGCCAGCAGCTTACAACGGATTAAGAAGACCCAGTACTTC. Its protein is CASSLQRIKKTQYF.

Remarks on this clonotype: A much larger clonotype is one base distant, so this may be a read error. The rearrangement joins TRBV3-1 to TRBJ1-3; D is undetermined. The ends were cut back, 4 bases at V and 0 bases at J, with 10 bases in the middle. Germline CDR1 and CDR2: LGHDT and YNNKEL (reference sequence). CDR3 length equals 15 residues. For the CDR3, the DNA is TGTGCCAGCAGCCCCTTGGAGAGCTCTGGAAACACCATATATTTT. It translates to CASSPLESSGNTIYF.

The CDR3 bases are TGCGCCAGCAGCTTGGCCAGGGCTCCCGGGGAGCTGTTTTTT. This gives the protein CASSLARAPGELFF. The gene calls are TRBV5-1 and TRBJ2-2, with D possibly TRBD1 on 5 matching bases. Germline values: CDR1 SGHRS, CDR2 YFSETQ. This CDR3 region has 14 residues. Trimming cost V 0 bases and J 6 bases, with 9 bases left between them.

There are many counts of this clonotype. This chain uses TRBV20-1 with TRBJ1-1; 12 bases are a match to TRBD1. Per germline, CDR1 DFQATT and CDR2 SNEGSKA (reference sequence). This CDR3 has 15 amino acids. Trimming removed 3 bases from V and 0 bases from J; junction bases left unmatched: 2. CDR3 in DNA: TGCAGTGCTAGGGGGACAGGGGGCATGAACACTGAAGCTTTCTTT. Its translation: CSARGTGGMNTEAFF.

This clonotype was recorded a few times. V is TRBV2 and J is TRBJ2-7, with 8 bases aligning to TRBD1. Looked up from germline, CDR1 is SNHLY and CDR2 is FYNNEI. This CDR3 region has 14 residues. Trimming took 11 bases from V and 1 from J; bases not matched to a gene: 10. The CDR3 coding sequence is TGTGCCGGAAAATCCAGACAGGGGTCCTACGAGCAGTACTTC. Protein product: CAGKSRQGSYEQYF.

This clonotype was found many times. This chain connects TRBV4-2 to TRBJ2-2, with TRBD1 as a possible D gene (6 bases). This CDR3 is built from 13 residues. Trimming pared 0 bases from V and 9 bases from J, leaving 8 bases between. In germline, CDR1 is LGHNA, CDR2 YNFKEQ. CDR3 region: CASSQDRDRELFF. The CDR3 DNA is TGTGCCAGCAGCCAAGACCGGGACAGGGAGCTGTTTTTT.

The chain carries TRBV3-1 and TRBJ1-5; a weak D match, TRBD1 (6 bases). Germline loops: CDR1 LGHDT, CDR2 YNNKEL (reference sequence). Deletions cut 0 bases from V and 7 bases from J, with 13 bases between. This CDR3 contains 15 residues. CDR3 sequence reads: CASSQDLGAGQPQHF. CDR3 bases: TGTGCCAGCAGCCAAGATCTGGGGGCAGGGCAGCCCCAGCATTTT. Full variable domain (outside the CDR3, taken from reference TRBV3-1 and TRBJ1-5): DTAVSQTPKYLVTQMGNDKSIKCEQNLGHDTMYWYKQDSKKFLKIMFSYNNKELIINETVPNRFSPKSPDKAHLNLHINSLELGDSAVYFCASSQDLGAGQPQHFGDGTRLSIL.

This clonotype was observed many times. This rearrangement joins TRBV18 to TRBJ1-5; no clear D gene. The CDR3 loop spans 14 amino acids. Trimming stripped 3 bases from V and 4 bases from J, with 10 bases between. Germline V lookup: CDR1 KGHSH, CDR2 LQKENI. CDR3 sequence reads: CASSPAEENQPQHF. DNA for the CDR3: TGTGCCAGCTCACCTGCCGAGGAAAATCAGCCCCAGCATTTT.

The chain carries TRBV15 and TRBJ1-4, with D unresolved. The CDR3 spans 15 residues. Germline V lookup: CDR1 LNHNV, CDR2 YYDKDF (reference sequence). V was cut by 5 bases and J by 6 bases, with 16 bases left in between. The CDR3 here is CATSGPGSRHEKLFF. In DNA form, the CDR3 reads TGTGCCACCAGCGGACCGGGATCTAGACATGAAAAACTGTTTTTT.

The table lists this clonotype with many counts. The chain combines TRBV2 with TRBJ2-5, with 9 positions matching TRBD2. V lost 8 bases and J lost 1; bases outside the gene matches: 8. The germline gives CDR1 SNHLY, CDR2 FYNNEI. The CDR3 is made up of 15 amino acids. DNA of the CDR3: TGTGCCAGCGGATCTAGCGGGGCGCTCCAAGAGACCCAGTACTTC. Translation: CASGSSGALQETQYF.

There are many counts of this clonotype. The V call is TRBV10-3, the J call TRBJ1-4; D not certain. CDR3 length equals 16 residues. The germline gives CDR1 ENHRY, CDR2 SYGVKD. Trimming took off 3 bases at V and 3 bases at J, with 14 bases between the two ends. CDR3 loop: CAISDWQPGPNEKLFF. The CDR3, as DNA: TGTGCCATCAGTGACTGGCAGCCGGGCCCTAATGAAAAACTGTTTTTT.

The rearrangement joins TRBV6-2 or TRBV6-3 to TRBJ2-7, with no clear D. Germline V gene sequence: CDR1 MNHEY, CDR2 SVGEGT. V was trimmed by 0 bases and J by 0 bases, leaving 3 bases between them. This CDR3 is built from 13 residues. The CDR3 nucleotides read TGTGCCAGCAGTTACTCAAACTCCTACGAGCAGTACTTC. This sequence encodes CASSYSNSYEQYF.

This clonotype appeared many times. The V and J genes are TRBV7-9 and TRBJ1-2, with 10 bases that match TRBD1. V lost 1 base to trimming and J lost 7 bases; unmatched junction nucleotides: 0. Germline V gene sequence: CDR1 SEHNR, CDR2 FQNEAQ (reference sequence). CDR3 length: 13 amino acids. The CDR3 nucleotides read TGTGCCAGCAGCTTAGGACAGGGGGCTGGCTACACCTTC. Translated, it gives CASSLGQGAGYTF.

This chain joins TRBV18 and TRBJ2-1; D is unclear. Germline V gives CDR1 KGHSH, CDR2 LQKENI. The CDR3 totals 14 residues. The V gene lost 6 bases and the J gene lost 4 bases, with 13 bases spanning the gap. In DNA form, the CDR3 reads TGTGCCAGCTCCGTACAGCACACTTACAATGAGCAGTTCTTC. Translated: CASSVQHTYNEQFF.

About this clonotype itself: Just one base apart from a much larger clone, this may be a read error. The rearrangement uses TRBV6-1 and TRBJ2-1; a possible D gene is TRBD1 (6 bases). Germline V lookup: CDR1 MNHNS, CDR2 SASEGT. The CDR3 has 14 amino acids. The V end was cut by 6 bases, the J end by 7 bases, with 16 bases between. The CDR3 nucleotides are TGTGCCAGCAGCCACGGTGAGGGGACAAATGAGCAGTTCTTC. Protein: CASSHGEGTNEQFF.

The chain carries TRBV7-9 and TRBJ2-2; the match to TRBD2 covers 8 bases. From germline, CDR1 is SEHNR and CDR2 FQNEAQ (reference sequence). CDR3 length: 17 amino acids. The V and J ends lost 6 bases and 0 bases, in that order; junction bases with no gene match: 9. Here the CDR3 reads CASSSSGDITNTGELFF. The CDR3 bases are TGTGCCAGCAGTAGTAGCGGGGACATTACGAACACCGGGGAGCTGTTTTTT.

This clonotype was recorded at least ten times. V usage is TRBV12-3 or TRBV12-4 and J usage is TRBJ2-5; 10 bases are a match to TRBD1. The CDR3 spans 13 residues. Losses at the gene ends were 8 bases for V and 0 bases for J; bases not matched to a gene: 0. CDR3 region: CASGTGDQETQYF. CDR3 DNA sequence: TGTGCCAGCGGGACAGGGGACCAAGAGACCCAGTACTTC.

This clonotype was detected only a few times. The chain links TRBV6-1 to TRBJ2-3; 8 positions agree with TRBD2. This CDR3 has 14 residues. Trimming took 3 bases from V and 5 from J; bases not matched to a gene: 4. In germline, CDR1 is MNHNS, CDR2 SASEGT. In nucleotides, the CDR3 is TGTGCCAGCAGTGAGCAACTAGCGGAAGATACGCAGTATTTT. This codes for CASSEQLAEDTQYF.

This clonotype was seen repeatedly, ten times or more. V gene TRBV19 combines with J gene TRBJ2-6; D might be TRBD1 (5 bases). Germline V CDR1 and CDR2: LNHDA, SQIVND (reference sequence). CDR3 size: 15 residues. Trimming stripped 2 bases from V and 3 bases from J, with 8 bases between. Written as DNA, the CDR3 is TGTGCCAGTAGTATACAGGGTTATGGGGCCAACGTCCTGACTTTC. Its translation is CASSIQGYGANVLTF.

This clonotype was counted many times. The chain is built from TRBV12-3 or TRBV12-4 and TRBJ2-5; possibly TRBD2 for D (5 bases). This CDR3 is built from 18 residues. Trimming left V 2 bases short and J 5 bases short, with 24 bases between. Written as DNA, the CDR3 is TGTGCCAGCAGTTTACGGGCGGGCGGAGGCCCTAATAGGGAGACCCAGTACTTC. It translates to CASSLRAGGGPNRETQYF.

At least ten counts were recorded for this clonotype. The gene calls are TRBV3-1 and TRBJ2-1, with 7 bases identical to TRBD1. J was trimmed by 6 bases and V by 1 base; bases with no gene match: 6. The CDR3 length is 15 residues. The germline gives CDR1 LGHDT, CDR2 YNNKEL (reference sequence). The DNA of the CDR3 is TGTGCCAGCAGCCAAGGGACAGGTCTTAGCAATGAGCAGTTCTTC. Residues: CASSQGTGLSNEQFF.

The V and J genes are TRBV10-1 and TRBJ1-1; no clear D. CDR3 length equals 13 residues. V was cut by 5 bases and J by 8 bases, with 15 bases left in between. CDR1 WNHNN and CDR2 SYGVQD come from the germline V gene (reference sequence). The DNA for the CDR3 is TGCGCCAGCAGTTTAACAACTCACAAGGAAGCTTTCTTT. Its translation: CASSLTTHKEAFF.